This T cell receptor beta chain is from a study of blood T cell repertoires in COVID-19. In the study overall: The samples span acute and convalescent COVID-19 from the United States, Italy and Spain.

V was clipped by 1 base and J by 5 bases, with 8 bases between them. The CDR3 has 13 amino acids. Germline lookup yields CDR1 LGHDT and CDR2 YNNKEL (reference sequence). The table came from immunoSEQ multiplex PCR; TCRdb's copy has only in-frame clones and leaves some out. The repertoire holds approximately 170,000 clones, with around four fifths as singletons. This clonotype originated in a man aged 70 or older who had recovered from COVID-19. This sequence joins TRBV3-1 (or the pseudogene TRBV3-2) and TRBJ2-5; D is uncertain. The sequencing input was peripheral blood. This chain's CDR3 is CASSQGNRETQYF. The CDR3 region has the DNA TGTGCCAGCAGCCAAGGAAACCGGGAGACCCAGTACTTC.